The 6 T cell receptor beta chains reported below all come from one sample, sequenced in a study of CD8+CD57+ T cells in acquired aplastic anemia. Profiles of TCR beta VDJ and CDR3 were generated from a genomic DNA template. Each CDR3 protein is one row after TCRdb ran MiXCR on the reads. The sample comprises hundreds of thousands of distinct CDR3 sequences, roughly 68% of which are singletons, and less than 4% rests with the top ten. The sample consisted of sorted CD4+, CD8+, or CD8+CD57+ T cells (not recorded which) from PBMCs. Receptor source: a human donor in good health, serving as a control.

The genes are TRBV29-1 and TRBJ2-3; D is uncertain. Germline V gene sequence: CDR1 SQVTM, CDR2 ANQGSEA. The CDR3 runs to 10 residues. Trimming left V 3 bases short and J 6 bases short, with 4 bases between. The CDR3 here is CSVDRDTQYF. As DNA, the CDR3 is TGCAGCGTTGATCGGGATACGCAGTATTTT.

V is TRBV6-6 and J is TRBJ2-3; D might be TRBD1 (6 bases). Trimming took 7 bases from V and 0 from J, leaving 20 bases between them. Looked up from germline, CDR1 is MNHNY and CDR2 is SVGAGI (reference sequence). The CDR3 runs 17 residues. The CDR3, as DNA: TGTGCCAGCACCCTGTCGGACAGTCTTCTTAGCACAGATACGCAGTATTTT. Protein product: CASTLSDSLLSTDTQYF.

The CDR3 region is CASSLASSNTTAYF. CDR3 nucleotides: TGTGCCAGCAGCTTAGCCAGTAGTAACACTACGGCGTATTTT. The V gene is TRBV9, the J gene TRBJ2-3; D call uncertain. Between the trimmed V and J ends, which lost 4 bases and 14 bases, there was a span of 23 bases. This CDR3 is built from 14 residues. CDR1 SGDLS and CDR2 YYNGEE come from the germline V gene.

In its sample, this clonotype was seen once. This chain connects TRBV7-3 to TRBJ1-5, with 8 bases aligning to TRBD1. The germline CDR1 and CDR2 sequences are SGHTA and FQGTGA. Losses at the gene ends were 9 bases for V and 7 bases for J; bases not matched to a gene: 11. This CDR3 region has 14 residues. CDR3 in DNA: TGTGCCAGTAGTCAGGGGGCGGGGTGCCAGCCCCAGCATTTT. Translating gives CASSQGAGCQPQHF.

Many counts were recorded for this clonotype. A much more abundant neighbour one base away suggests this may be a read error. The chain joins TRBV20-1 to TRBJ2-7; TRBD1 agrees at 7 bases. This CDR3 is 13 amino acids long. Germline lookup yields CDR1 DFQATT and CDR2 SNEGSKA (reference sequence). V was clipped by 1 base and J by 2 bases; unmatched bases: 2. CDR3 coding DNA: TGCAGTGCTAGAGCTGACAGGGCCTACGAGCAGTACTTC. Translated: CSARADRAYEQYF.

J is TRBJ2-6 and V is TRBV5-1, with D hard to call. The CDR3 contains 19 residues. The germline V and J ends were trimmed by 3 bases and 0 bases, with 19 bases remaining between them. The germline V gene encodes CDR1 SGHRS and CDR2 YFSETQ. The CDR3 reads CASSSLQVGPGSGANVLTF. In DNA form, the CDR3 reads TGCGCCAGCAGCTCCCTTCAGGTTGGTCCTGGCTCTGGGGCCAACGTCCTGACTTTC.